This T cell receptor (beta chain) was observed in a study of T cell responses to AZD1222 COVID-19 vaccine. CDR3 length: 13 residues. The V gene's germline CDR1 is DFQATT and CDR2 SNEGSKA (reference sequence). With 3 bases removed from V and 2 bases from J, the gap between germline ends came to 10 bases. This clone occurred once. The table came from immunoSEQ multiplex PCR; TCRdb's copy has only in-frame clones and leaves some out. Among around 150,000 clones listed, 80% to 95% were seen once. This sequence originates from an adult who received the AZD1222 COVID-19 vaccine. Sequencing was performed on peripheral blood, taken 28 days after the second AZD1222 dose. V and J are TRBV20-1 and TRBJ1-2; D remains ambiguous. CDR3 residues: CSASRQTNYGYTF. CDR3 coding DNA: TGCAGTGCTAGTCGGCAGACGAACTATGGCTACACCTTC.